The next 5 T cell receptor beta chains were all read from a single sample in a study of T cells in narcolepsy. Profiling relied on immunoSEQ multiplex PCR, and the TCRdb table lists in-frame clones only, not all of them. Counted here are approximately 25,000 clones, 60% to 85% occurring once; the ten biggest clones make up 5% to 8.5%. Sequencing used memory (CD45RA-) CD4+ T cells from blood. These receptor sequences come from a human donor in good health.

To note about this clone: Compared with germline, one end of the junction differs, possibly owing to a read error. The chain couples TRBV5-4 to TRBJ2-4; the D gene is possibly TRBD1 (6 bases). Germline CDR1 reads SGHNT; CDR2 reads YYREEE (reference sequence). This CDR3 is built from 13 residues. The CDR3 nucleotides read TGTGCCAGCAGCCACAGGGATAAAACCATTCAGTACTTC. Amino acid sequence: CASSHRDKTIQYF.

The genes are TRBV27 and TRBJ2-7; 10 bases fit TRBD2. This CDR3 is 14 amino acids long. The V gene's germline CDR1 is MNHEY and CDR2 SMNVEV (reference sequence). The V segment lost 6 bases and the J segment 3 bases; nucleotides outside the gene matches: 5. The CDR3 loop reads CASRRLAGHYEQYF. The CDR3, as DNA: TGTGCCAGCAGAAGACTAGCGGGCCACTACGAGCAGTACTTC.

The rearrangement links TRBV6-6 to TRBJ1-2; TRBD1 is a possible D gene (5 bases). This CDR3 spans 12 amino acids. Deletions cut 0 bases from V and 12 bases from J, with 11 bases between. CDR1 and CDR2 from the germline V gene are MNHNY and SVGAGI (reference sequence). The CDR3 nucleotides are TGTGCCAGCAGTTACTCTGGGGGATCTCACACCTTC. Amino acids: CASSYSGGSHTF.

This sequence joins TRBV5-1 and TRBJ2-5; 9 nucleotides align to TRBD1. The CDR3 loop spans 18 amino acids. Germline CDR1 reads SGHRS; CDR2 reads YFSETQ. V dropped 0 bases and J dropped 5; count of bases not matched to a gene: 14. The CDR3 is CASSLGYRGRRGSETQYF. In DNA form, the CDR3 reads TGCGCCAGCAGCTTGGGTTACAGGGGGCGGCGCGGTTCGGAGACCCAGTACTTC. Drawing the rest from reference TRBV5-1 and TRBJ2-5, the complete variable domain is KAGVTQTPRYLIKTRGQQVTLSCSPISGHRSVSWYQQTPGQGLQFLFEYFSETQRNKGNFPGRFSGRQFSNSRSEMNVSTLELGDSALYLCASSLGYRGRRGSETQYFGPGTRLLVL.

This clone was detected only a few times. The chain combines TRBV28 with TRBJ2-1; 9 bases agree with TRBD2. Looked up from germline, CDR1 is MDHEN and CDR2 is SYDVKM. This CDR3 is built from 19 residues. V dropped 3 bases and J dropped 7; count of bases not matched to a gene: 19. CDR3 nucleotides: TGTGCCAGCAGTTTTGCGGGGGGCAGAGGCGGGAGGGTCGGGAATGAGCAGTTCTTC. This encodes CASSFAGGRGGRVGNEQFF.